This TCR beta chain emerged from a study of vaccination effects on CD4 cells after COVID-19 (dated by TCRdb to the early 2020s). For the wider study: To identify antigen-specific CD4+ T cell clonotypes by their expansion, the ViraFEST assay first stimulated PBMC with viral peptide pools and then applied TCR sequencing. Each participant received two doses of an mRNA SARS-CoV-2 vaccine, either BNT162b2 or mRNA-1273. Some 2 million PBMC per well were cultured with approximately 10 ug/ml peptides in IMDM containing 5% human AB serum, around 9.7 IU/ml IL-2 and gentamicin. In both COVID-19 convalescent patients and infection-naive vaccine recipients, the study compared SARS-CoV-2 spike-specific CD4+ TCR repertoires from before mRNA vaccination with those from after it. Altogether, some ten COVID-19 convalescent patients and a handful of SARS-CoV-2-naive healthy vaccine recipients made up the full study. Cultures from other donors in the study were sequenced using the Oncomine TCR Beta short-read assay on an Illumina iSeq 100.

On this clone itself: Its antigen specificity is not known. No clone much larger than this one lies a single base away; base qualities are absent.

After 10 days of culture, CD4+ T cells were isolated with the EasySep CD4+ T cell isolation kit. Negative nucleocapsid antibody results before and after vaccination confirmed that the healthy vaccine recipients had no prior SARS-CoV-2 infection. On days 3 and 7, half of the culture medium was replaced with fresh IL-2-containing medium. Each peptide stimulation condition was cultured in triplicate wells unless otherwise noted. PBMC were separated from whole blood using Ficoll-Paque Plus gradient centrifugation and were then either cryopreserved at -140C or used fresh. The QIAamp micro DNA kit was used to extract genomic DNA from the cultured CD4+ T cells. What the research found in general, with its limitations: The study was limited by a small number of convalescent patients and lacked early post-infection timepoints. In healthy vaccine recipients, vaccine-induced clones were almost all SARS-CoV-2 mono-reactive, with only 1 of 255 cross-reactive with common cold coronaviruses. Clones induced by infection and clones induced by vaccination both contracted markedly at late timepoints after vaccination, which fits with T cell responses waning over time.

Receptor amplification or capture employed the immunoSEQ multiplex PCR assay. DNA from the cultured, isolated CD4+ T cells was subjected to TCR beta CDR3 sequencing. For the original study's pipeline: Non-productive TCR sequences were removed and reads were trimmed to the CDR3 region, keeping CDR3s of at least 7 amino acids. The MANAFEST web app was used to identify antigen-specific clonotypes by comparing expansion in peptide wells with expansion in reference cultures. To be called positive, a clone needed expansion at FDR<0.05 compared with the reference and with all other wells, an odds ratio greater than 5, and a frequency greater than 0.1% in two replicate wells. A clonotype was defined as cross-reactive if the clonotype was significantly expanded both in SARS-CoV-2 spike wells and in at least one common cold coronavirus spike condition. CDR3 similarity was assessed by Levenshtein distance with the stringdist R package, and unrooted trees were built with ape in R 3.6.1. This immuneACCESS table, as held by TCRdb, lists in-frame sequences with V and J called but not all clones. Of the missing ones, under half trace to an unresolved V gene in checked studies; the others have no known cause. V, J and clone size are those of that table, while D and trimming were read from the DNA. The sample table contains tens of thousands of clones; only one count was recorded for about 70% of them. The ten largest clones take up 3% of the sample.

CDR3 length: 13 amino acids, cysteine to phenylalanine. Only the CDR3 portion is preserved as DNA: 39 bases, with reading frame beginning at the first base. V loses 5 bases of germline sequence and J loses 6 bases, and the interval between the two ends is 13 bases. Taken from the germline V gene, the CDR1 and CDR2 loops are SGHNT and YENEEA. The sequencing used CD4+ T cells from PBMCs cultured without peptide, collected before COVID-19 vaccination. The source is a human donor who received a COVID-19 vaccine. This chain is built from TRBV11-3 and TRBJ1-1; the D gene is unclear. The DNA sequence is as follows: TGTGCCAGCAGCATGGGAACATGGTCTGAAGCTTTCTTT. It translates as CASSMGTWSEAFF.